This TCR beta chain came from a study of cytomegalovirus exposure and HLA in healthy donors. Study outcomes and limitations: Rarity characterized most TCR sequences, yet some public TCRs appeared in many donors.

In the case of this clone: Its antigen is not identified.

The CDR3 consists of 16 residues. From germline, CDR1 is MNHEY and CDR2 SMNVEV (reference sequence). The ends lost 0 bases at V and 1 base at J; junction bases unmatched: 6. Primers for the PCR totalled 60 Vbeta and 13 Jbeta. Here immunoSEQ multiplex PCR was the method, and the copy in TCRdb shows in-frame clones only, minus some. This table has roughly 130,000 clones, 80% appearing once. The V gene is TRBV27, the J gene TRBJ2-7; TRBD2 aligns across 7 bases. The material sequenced was PBMCs. This TCR came from a man younger than 45 in good health and CMV-seronegative. CDR3 bases: TGTGCCAGCAGTTTATCGGGCGGGAGAAGGTCCTACGAGCAGTACTTC. Amino acid sequence: CASSLSGGRRSYEQYF.